The text below deals with one T cell receptor (beta chain). The data stem from a study of blood T cell repertoires in COVID-19. Germline V gene lookup returns CDR1 LNHNV and CDR2 YYDKDF (reference sequence). Trimming cost V 4 bases and J 2 bases, with 11 bases left between them. This CDR3 contains 14 residues. This table comes from immunoSEQ multiplex PCR, and its TCRdb copy is limited to in-frame clones, with some not included. The sample has some 130,000 clones; roughly 80% are singletons. The V and J genes are TRBV15 and TRBJ1-2; no clear D. Material: PBMCs or T cells enriched from blood (not recorded which). The receptor comes from a man aged 35-49 years with acute COVID-19. In nucleotides, the CDR3 is TGTGCCACCAGCACGGAGGACGGCAACTATGGCTACACCTTC. Its translation is CATSTEDGNYGYTF.